This entry lists 27 T cell receptor beta chains sequenced from one sample in a study of OX40 agonist ivuxolimab in advanced cancers. Data came from immunoSEQ multiplex PCR; TCRdb stores just in-frame clones and leaves some out. The sample has tens of thousands of clones, around 81% seen once; the top ten hold 4.4%. The sequencing used CD4+ or CD8+ T cells sorted from blood, collected in a trial of the OX40 agonist ivuxolimab. The origin of the receptors is an adult with an advanced solid tumor such as melanoma, head and neck, liver or kidney cancer.

This clone was picked up one time. This sequence joins TRBV6-1 and TRBJ1-2; TRBD1 matches at 7 bases. Trimming took 5 bases from V and 4 from J; bases not matched to a gene: 4. This CDR3 region has 13 residues. Germline CDR1 and CDR2: MNHNS and SASEGT. The CDR3 region is CASSRAGGYGYTF. The CDR3 nucleotides are TGTGCCAGCAGTCGAGCAGGGGGCTATGGCTACACCTTC.

The rearrangement links TRBV7-2 to TRBJ2-7; 8 bases are shared with TRBD1. The junction had 11 bases not matched to a gene; V was cut back by 3 bases and J by 7 bases. Germline CDR1 reads SGHTA; CDR2 reads FQGNSA. The CDR3 length is 15 residues. CDR3 protein: CASSLGAQGAGEQYF. DNA of the CDR3: TGTGCCAGCAGCTTGGGGGCCCAGGGGGCGGGTGAGCAGTACTTC. The full variable domain, in which reference TRBV7-2 and TRBJ2-7 provide the parts outside the CDR3, is GAGVSQSPSNKVTEKGKDVELRCDPISGHTALYWYRQSLGQGLEFLIYFQGNSAPDKSGLPSDRFSAERTGGSVSTLTIQRTQQEDSAVYLCASSLGAQGAGEQYFGPGTRLTVT.

CDR3 loop: CASSSRTGAVLNQPQHF. The CDR3 DNA follows: TGTGCCAGCAGCTCTAGGACAGGGGCGGTTCTCAATCAGCCCCAGCATTTT. The genes are TRBV2 and TRBJ1-5; 9 positions agree with TRBD1. After removal of 6 bases from V and 3 bases from J, the junction contained 12 bases not matched to a gene. The CDR3 is 17 amino acids. Looked up from germline, CDR1 is SNHLY and CDR2 is FYNNEI.

V usage is TRBV19 and J usage is TRBJ2-1; 9 bases are a match to TRBD1. This CDR3 region has 17 residues. V lost 4 bases to trimming and J lost 5 bases; unmatched junction nucleotides: 12. Germline V CDR1 and CDR2: LNHDA, SQIVND (reference sequence). In nucleotides, the CDR3 is TGTGCCAGTAGTACCCACTCTACAGGGGGCGATAACAATGAGCAGTTCTTC. Translated: CASSTHSTGGDNNEQFF.

This clone was observed a handful of times. The chain employs TRBV6-6 and TRBJ2-1; 8 positions match TRBD2. Germline loops: CDR1 MNHNY, CDR2 SVGAGI (reference sequence). V shed 6 bases and J 6 bases; nucleotides not matched to a gene: 7. The CDR3 contains 14 residues. The CDR3 nucleotides read TGTGCCAGCAGCCTCGGGGGGGCGGGCAATGAGCAGTTCTTC. Its protein product is CASSLGGAGNEQFF.

This sequence joins TRBV28 and TRBJ1-1, with no clear D. This CDR3 region has 13 residues. Per the germline V gene, CDR1 is MDHEN and CDR2 is SYDVKM. Deletions cut 8 bases from V and 1 base from J, with 11 bases between. The CDR3 coding sequence is TGTGCCAGCCTGGTACTCCCGAACACTGAAGCTTTCTTT. This sequence encodes CASLVLPNTEAFF.

This chain links TRBV19 with TRBJ1-4; D may be TRBD1 (5 bases). Germline CDR1 and CDR2: LNHDA and SQIVND (reference sequence). Trimming took off 5 bases at V and 0 bases at J, with 10 bases between the two ends. The CDR3 is 15 residues long. In nucleotides, the CDR3 is TGTGCCAGTAGTCTTAAGGGGACAACTAATGAAAAACTGTTTTTT. Protein product: CASSLKGTTNEKLFF.

This clone has more than one count but fewer than ten. This chain uses TRBV6-6 with TRBJ1-2; TRBD1 matches at 8 bases. V dropped 5 bases and J dropped 8; count of bases not matched to a gene: 4. Germline CDR1 and CDR2: MNHNY and SVGAGI (reference sequence). The CDR3 sequence is 12 residues long. CDR3 loop: CASSDRGQGYTF. CDR3 coding DNA: TGTGCCAGCAGTGACAGGGGACAGGGCTACACCTTC.

The chain is built from TRBV29-1 and TRBJ1-4; D is unclear. Trimming removed 0 bases at V and 2 bases at J, with 10 bases between. Germline V CDR1 and CDR2: SQVTM, ANQGSEA. CDR3 length: 15 amino acids. The CDR3 protein is CSVEDPTVTNEKLFF. The CDR3 DNA reads TGCAGCGTTGAAGATCCTACGGTTACTAATGAAAAACTGTTTTTT.

This chain joins TRBV19 and TRBJ2-5; 9 nucleotides match TRBD1. Per germline, CDR1 LNHDA and CDR2 SQIVND (reference sequence). This CDR3 spans 18 amino acids. V gave up 7 bases and J gave up 5 bases; unmatched junction bases: 20. CDR3 sequence reads: CASTARRGLGQGLETQYF. CDR3 nucleotides: TGTGCCAGTACCGCTAGAAGGGGACTGGGACAGGGTTTGGAGACCCAGTACTTC.

The chain has TRBV29-1 and TRBJ2-1, with D hard to call. CDR1 SQVTM and CDR2 ANQGSEA come from the germline V gene. CDR3 length: 16 residues. Trimming shortened V by 6 bases and J by 2 bases, and 20 bases separated the two germline ends. The CDR3 nucleotides read TGCAGCGTGAGCCCGACAATCCTGGGGACCTACAATGAGCAGTTCTTC. It is translated as CSVSPTILGTYNEQFF.

This chain connects TRBV9 to TRBJ2-7; 12 nucleotides line up with TRBD1. CDR1 is SGDLS and CDR2 is YYNGEE in the germline V gene. V trimming: 0 bases; J trimming: 7 bases; junction bases outside the gene matches: 8. CDR3 size: 16 residues. The CDR3 DNA reads as TGTGCCAGCAGCGTAGAAGCGGGACAGGGGGCGCGGGAGCAGTACTTC. Protein sequence: CASSVEAGQGAREQYF.

The chain joins TRBV5-1 to TRBJ1-4, with D hard to call. The CDR3 loop spans 17 amino acids. V lost 0 bases to trimming and J lost 0 bases, with 12 bases between them. The V gene's germline CDR1 is SGHRS and CDR2 YFSETQ. This chain's CDR3 is CASSLVPPSATNEKLFF. CDR3 sequence (DNA): TGCGCCAGCAGCTTGGTTCCTCCGTCCGCAACTAATGAAAAACTGTTTTTT.

The V gene is TRBV4-2, the J gene TRBJ2-1, with a tentative D call TRBD2 (5 bases). The germline V gene encodes CDR1 LGHNA and CDR2 YNFKEQ. Between the trimmed V and J ends, which lost 4 bases and 0 bases, there was a span of 10 bases. The CDR3 is 15 residues long. CDR3 loop: CASSLLAGSYNEQFF. In DNA form, the CDR3 reads TGTGCCAGCAGCCTTTTGGCGGGCTCCTACAATGAGCAGTTCTTC.

Concerning this clone: Other DNA sequences in the same sample also yield this CDR3. This chain joins TRBV18 and TRBJ2-7, with 14 positions matching TRBD2. Germline V gene sequence: CDR1 KGHSH, CDR2 LQKENI. The CDR3 has 17 amino acids. V trimming: 2 bases; J trimming: 0 bases; junction bases outside the gene matches: 3. CDR3 coding DNA: TGTGCCAGCTCACCAAGGACTAGCGGGGGGAGCTCCTACGAGCAGTACTTC. Its translation is CASSPRTSGGSSYEQYF.

V gene TRBV6-5 combines with J gene TRBJ1-4, with D unclear. The CDR3 covers 15 residues. The V gene's germline CDR1 is MNHEY and CDR2 SVGAGI. V shed 6 bases and J shed 6 bases, with 17 bases lying between them. CDR3: CASSLTNSDYEKLFF. In DNA, the CDR3 is TGTGCCAGCAGCCTTACAAACAGTGACTATGAAAAACTGTTTTTT.

The chain combines TRBV19 with TRBJ1-6, with D possibly being TRBD1 (6 bases). There are 14 residues in the CDR3. CDR1 is LNHDA, CDR2 SQIVND, per germline (reference sequence). Trimming shortened V by 2 bases and J by 10 bases, and 12 bases separated the two germline ends. The CDR3 protein is CASSINRESSPLHF. Written as DNA, the CDR3 is TGTGCCAGTAGTATAAACAGGGAAAGCTCACCCCTCCACTTT. Supplemented by reference TRBV19 and TRBJ1-6, the full variable domain reads DGGITQSPKYLFRKEGQNVTLSCEQNLNHDAMYWYRQDPGQGLRLIYYSQIVNDFQKGDIAEGYSVSREKKESFPLTVTSAQKNPTAFYLCASSINRESSPLHFGNGTRLTVT.

The V and J genes are TRBV11-2 and TRBJ2-7; 7 bases map to TRBD2. The germline V gene has CDR1 SGHAT and CDR2 FQNNGV. Trimming removed 1 base from V and 3 bases from J; junction bases left unmatched: 15. CDR3 size: 18 residues. This CDR3 is CASSLVSGKGGKGYEQYF. The CDR3 region has the DNA TGTGCCAGCAGCTTAGTTTCGGGTAAGGGAGGGAAAGGCTACGAGCAGTACTTC. Variable domain in full (rest from reference TRBV11-2 and TRBJ2-7): EAGVAQSPRYKIIEKRQSVAFWCNPISGHATLYWYQQILGQGPKLLIQFQNNGVVDDSQLPKDRFSAERLKGVDSTLKIQPAKLEDSAVYLCASSLVSGKGGKGYEQYFGPGTRLTVT.

V is TRBV5-6 and J is TRBJ1-3; TRBD1 matches at 8 bases. Unmatched junction bases numbered 3, after V lost 4 bases and J lost 0 bases. The CDR3 runs to 15 residues. Germline lookup yields CDR1 SGHDT and CDR2 YYEEEE. In DNA form, the CDR3 reads TGTGCCAGCAGCGTAGACAGGGGCTCTGGAAACACCATATATTTT. This sequence encodes CASSVDRGSGNTIYF.

The J gene is TRBJ2-3, the V gene TRBV7-6; D is perhaps TRBD2 (6 bases). Germline assignment: CDR1 SGHVS and CDR2 FNYEAQ. V shed 5 bases and J shed 0 bases, with 12 bases lying between them. The CDR3 extends over 15 amino acids. For the CDR3, the DNA is TGTGCCAGCAGCCCTAGCGACGGAAGCACAGATACGCAGTATTTT. Translated: CASSPSDGSTDTQYF.

The gene calls are TRBV9 and TRBJ1-3; D gene uncertain. This CDR3 spans 16 amino acids. V was cut by 0 bases and J by 0 bases, with 10 bases left in between. Germline-derived CDR1 and CDR2 are SGDLS and YYNGEE. The CDR3 region has the DNA TGTGCCAGCAGCGTAGAACCAGTACCCTCTGGAAACACCATATATTTT. This encodes CASSVEPVPSGNTIYF.

This chain joins TRBV28 and TRBJ2-2, with 9 bases matching TRBD1. The ends lost 5 bases at V and 7 bases at J; junction bases unmatched: 8. The germline V gene encodes CDR1 MDHEN and CDR2 SYDVKM. This CDR3 has 15 residues. This CDR3 reads CASSLEGQGNGELFF. CDR3 DNA sequence: TGTGCCAGCAGTCTCGAGGGACAGGGTAACGGGGAGCTGTTTTTT.

The J gene is TRBJ1-2, the V gene TRBV5-1; perhaps TRBD1 as D (5 bases). Deletions cut 2 bases from V and 3 bases from J, with 11 bases between. In germline, CDR1 is SGHRS, CDR2 YFSETQ. This CDR3 region has 14 residues. The CDR3 DNA is TGCGCCAGCAGCTTTCAGGGCAGAGACTATGGCTACACCTTC. Its translation is CASSFQGRDYGYTF.

This chain joins TRBV20-1 and TRBJ2-1; 8 nucleotides align to TRBD1. The V segment lost 6 bases and the J segment 13 bases; nucleotides outside the gene matches: 8. In germline, CDR1 is DFQATT, CDR2 SNEGSKA (reference sequence). The CDR3 runs to 11 residues. The CDR3 nucleotides read TGCAGTGCCCCAACCGACAGGGGACAGTTCTTC. Its protein is CSAPTDRGQFF.

The J gene is TRBJ2-4, the V gene TRBV19; D may be TRBD1 (6 bases). Trimming pared 2 bases from V and 7 bases from J, leaving 18 bases between. Germline V CDR1 and CDR2: LNHDA, SQIVND (reference sequence). The CDR3 totals 16 residues. This chain's CDR3 is CASSISNTGNRNIQYF. CDR3 coding DNA: TGTGCCAGTAGTATAAGTAACACAGGGAATCGGAACATTCAGTACTTC.

The rearrangement joins TRBV29-1 to TRBJ1-6; a possible D gene is TRBD1 (6 bases). V lost 6 bases, J lost 4 bases, and 10 bases lay in between. This CDR3 spans 13 amino acids. Germline V gene data show CDR1 as SQVTM and CDR2 as ANQGSEA. The CDR3: CSVGDRYNSPLHF. CDR3 nucleotides: TGCAGCGTCGGTGACAGGTATAATTCACCCCTCCACTTT.

The rearrangement links TRBV7-8 to TRBJ2-5; D possibly matches TRBD1 or TRBD2 (5 bases each). Per the germline V gene, CDR1 is SGHVS and CDR2 is FQNEAQ. Trimming cost V 2 bases and J 1 base, with 8 bases left between them. This CDR3 has 14 residues. CDR3 residues: CASSLMGTQETQYF. In DNA, the CDR3 is TGTGCCAGCAGCTTAATGGGGACCCAAGAGACCCAGTACTTC.